The next 17 T cell receptor beta chains were all read from a single sample in a study of cytomegalovirus exposure and HLA in healthy donors. Data came from immunoSEQ multiplex PCR; TCRdb stores just in-frame clones and leaves some out. The table records over 60,000 clones, 85% to 95% of them present only once. The sample was PBMCs. These receptors all come from a man aged 18 to 29 in good health and CMV-seropositive.

This chain links TRBV6-1 with TRBJ1-2; D is unclear. Trimming took off 6 bases at V and 3 bases at J, with 17 bases between the two ends. The CDR3 is made up of 15 amino acids. Germline CDR1 and CDR2: MNHNS and SASEGT. DNA for the CDR3: TGTGCCAGCAGACCCGGGGTTCTTGGGGACTATGGCTACACCTTC. It translates to CASRPGVLGDYGYTF.

This chain joins TRBV2 and TRBJ1-5; D gene uncertain. Germline values: CDR1 SNHLY, CDR2 FYNNEI. Trimming took off 7 bases at V and 5 bases at J, with 15 bases between the two ends. The CDR3 totals 14 residues. The CDR3: CASKEREGHQPQHF. As DNA, the CDR3 is TGTGCCAGCAAAGAGCGAGAGGGTCATCAGCCCCAGCATTTT.

This clone has a single count. The V gene is TRBV11-2, the J gene TRBJ2-5, with 9 bases fitting TRBD2. V shed 2 bases, J shed 4 bases, and the junction held 14 bases outside the gene matches. Germline V gives CDR1 SGHAT, CDR2 FQNNGV. There are 18 residues in the CDR3. The CDR3 bases are TGTGCCAGCAGCTTAAATCTAGCGGGAACTGGAGGGGCAGAGACCCAGTACTTC. Translating it yields CASSLNLAGTGGAETQYF.

The chain uses TRBV10-3 and TRBJ1-6; D remains unclear. Trimming cost V 0 bases and J 0 bases, with 12 bases left between them. The CDR3 is 18 amino acids. CDR1 and CDR2 from the germline V gene are ENHRY and SYGVKD. The CDR3 region has the DNA TGTGCCATCAGTGAGTCCATCGTAATGAGCTCCTATAATTCACCCCTCCACTTT. Translating gives CAISESIVMSSYNSPLHF.

The chain carries TRBV5-6 and TRBJ2-1; D might be TRBD2 (5 bases). V lost 3 bases to trimming and J lost 2 bases, with 18 bases between them. The V gene's germline CDR1 is SGHDT and CDR2 YYEEEE. The CDR3 has 17 residues. The CDR3 is CASSYGLTGNTYNEQFF. Here the CDR3 DNA reads TGTGCCAGCAGCTACGGGTTGACGGGAAACACCTACAATGAGCAGTTCTTC.

The rearrangement links TRBV4-3 to TRBJ2-7; TRBD2 agrees at 7 bases. The CDR3 consists of 16 residues. CDR1 is LGHNA, CDR2 YSLEER, per germline. The junction had 7 bases not matched to a gene; V was cut back by 0 bases and J by 2 bases. The CDR3 DNA follows: TGCGCCAGCAGCCAAGATCGGGCTAGCGGAACCTACGAGCAGTACTTC. This sequence encodes CASSQDRASGTYEQYF.

This clone was recorded once. In DNA, the CDR3 is TGCGCCAGCAGTGACCCCTGGGACAGGGGTCGGACTGAAGCTTTCTTT. Amino acids: CASSDPWDRGRTEAFF. The chain has TRBV10-2 and TRBJ1-1; TRBD1 matches 10 bases. CDR1 is WSHSY, CDR2 SAAADI, per germline. The CDR3 has 16 residues. Trimming at V came to 3 bases and at J to 5 bases, leaving 9 bases not matched to a gene.

This clone was observed a few times. The chain carries TRBV6-4 and TRBJ2-1, with TRBD2 matching over 9 bases. The V gene's germline CDR1 is MRHNA and CDR2 SNTAGT. Trimming at V came to 3 bases and at J to 0 bases, leaving 0 bases not matched to a gene. This CDR3 spans 15 amino acids. CDR3 in DNA: TGTGCCAGCAGTGAAGCGGGGGGCTCCTACAATGAGCAGTTCTTC. Its protein product is CASSEAGGSYNEQFF.

The chain joins TRBV18 to TRBJ2-2; D perhaps matches TRBD2 (6 bases). CDR1 and CDR2 from the germline V gene are KGHSH and LQKENI. This CDR3 region has 15 residues. Trimming cost V 4 bases and J 7 bases, with 16 bases left between them. In DNA form, the CDR3 reads TGTGCCAGCTCACTATCGATTAGCGGAGGCGGGGAGCTGTTTTTT. Its protein product is CASSLSISGGGELFF.

The chain joins TRBV7-2 to TRBJ2-1; D uncertain. The germline V gene encodes CDR1 SGHTA and CDR2 FQGNSA. The CDR3 consists of 14 residues. V lost 2 bases, J lost 3 bases, and 8 bases lay in between. The CDR3 sequence is CASSLSAFYNEQFF. In DNA, the CDR3 is TGTGCCAGCAGCTTAAGCGCGTTCTACAATGAGCAGTTCTTC.

A single count supports this clone. The chain has TRBV11-3 and TRBJ2-3, with a tentative D call TRBD2 (6 bases). CDR3 length equals 11 residues. With 6 bases removed from V and 11 bases from J, the gap between germline ends came to 12 bases. Germline CDR1 SGHNT, CDR2 YENEEA. CDR3 sequence reads: CASSSGGKQYF. CDR3 sequence (DNA): TGTGCCAGCAGTTCTGGGGGGAAGCAGTATTTT.

The V and J genes are TRBV4-1 and TRBJ1-6; D gene unclear. Deletions cut 4 bases from V and 7 bases from J, with 17 bases between. Per the germline V gene, CDR1 is MGHRA and CDR2 is YSYEKL. The CDR3 extends over 16 amino acids. The CDR3 DNA sequence: TGCGCCAGCAGCCCAATCGGGAGGGAACTGAATTCACCCCTCCACTTT. This sequence encodes CASSPIGRELNSPLHF.

The chain combines TRBV19 with TRBJ1-5, with TRBD1 matching 9 bases. The CDR3 is 16 amino acids. Germline V gene sequence: CDR1 LNHDA, CDR2 SQIVND (reference sequence). The trim removed 4 bases at V and 9 bases at J, leaving 13 bases unmatched. CDR3: CASSRDREVVLLPQHF. CDR3 bases: TGTGCCAGTAGTAGGGACAGGGAGGTCGTGCTGCTGCCCCAGCATTTT.

The rearrangement joins TRBV25-1 to TRBJ1-6; TRBD1 matches at 8 bases. The V and J ends lost 6 bases and 7 bases, in that order; junction bases with no gene match: 5. The germline CDR1 and CDR2 sequences are MGHDK and SYGVNS. The CDR3 length is 14 residues. CDR3 bases: TGTGCCAGCAGGAGGACAGGGACGAATTCACCCCTCCACTTT. Its translation is CASRRTGTNSPLHF.

The rearrangement joins TRBV29-1 to TRBJ1-1; the D gene is possibly TRBD1 (5 bases). The CDR3 sequence is 14 residues long. V was pared by 6 bases and J by 5 bases, with 19 bases between. The germline gives CDR1 SQVTM, CDR2 ANQGSEA. The CDR3 DNA reads as TGCAGCGTACTACCCCCCGGGGGATGGACTGAAGCTTTCTTT. Amino acid sequence: CSVLPPGGWTEAFF.

J is TRBJ2-3 and V is TRBV28; D gene ambiguous. The ends were cut back, 5 bases at V and 2 bases at J, with 11 bases in the middle. The CDR3 is 14 amino acids. The germline gives CDR1 MDHEN, CDR2 SYDVKM. The CDR3 coding sequence is TGTGCCAGCAGTCCAAATCAGGCCACAGATACGCAGTATTTT. Protein sequence: CASSPNQATDTQYF. Based on the CDR3 plus reference TRBV28 and TRBJ2-3, the full variable domain is DVKVTQSSRYLVKRTGEKVFLECVQDMDHENMFWYRQDPGLGLRLIYFSYDVKMKEKGDIPEGYSVSREKKERFSLILESASTNQTSMYLCASSPNQATDTQYFGPGTRLTVL.

This chain connects TRBV2 to TRBJ2-7; 9 bases agree with TRBD1. The junction had 12 bases not matched to a gene; V was cut back by 6 bases and J by 3 bases. CDR3 length: 16 residues. Germline CDR1 is SNHLY and CDR2 is FYNNEI. The CDR3 DNA is TGTGCCAGCAGGGTAGGGACAGGGTTTGAGAACTACGAGCAGTACTTC. This encodes CASRVGTGFENYEQYF. Using reference TRBV2 and TRBJ2-7 for the parts outside the CDR3, the full variable domain is EPEVTQTPSHQVTQMGQEVILRCVPISNHLYFYWYRQILGQKVEFLVSFYNNEISEKSEIFDDQFSVERPDGSNFTLKIRSTKLEDSAMYFCASRVGTGFENYEQYFGPGTRLTVT.